A single sample gave rise to the 29 T cell receptor beta chains below, sequenced in a study of blood T cell repertoires in COVID-19. Method: immunoSEQ multiplex PCR; TCRdb's copy keeps in-frame clones and lacks some. The sample lists fewer than 250,000 clones, about 89% occurring once. The specimen sequenced was PBMCs or T cells enriched from blood (not recorded which). Receptor source: a woman aged 18-29 years who had recovered from COVID-19.

V and J are TRBV29-1 and TRBJ1-2; 9 bases agree with TRBD1. This CDR3 region has 13 residues. The V segment lost 4 bases and the J segment 6 bases; nucleotides outside the gene matches: 6. Per the germline V gene, CDR1 is SQVTM and CDR2 is ANQGSEA. The CDR3 bases are TGCAGCGTTGCCCCGGACAGGGGAAATGGCTACACCTTC. Translation: CSVAPDRGNGYTF.

The gene calls are TRBV7-2 and TRBJ1-1; no clear D gene. The germline V and J ends were trimmed by 5 bases and 2 bases, with 9 bases remaining between them. Germline CDR1 SGHTA, CDR2 FQGNSA. The CDR3 has 13 amino acids. The CDR3 nucleotides read TGTGCCAGCAGCCCCGGGAGAAACACTGAAGCTTTCTTT. Translating gives CASSPGRNTEAFF.

The CDR3, as DNA: TGTGCCAGCAGTGACTCGGACAGGGATTTGAACGAGCAGTACTTC. Translation gives CASSDSDRDLNEQYF. The V and J genes are TRBV2 and TRBJ2-7, with 8 bases that match TRBD1. CDR1 is SNHLY and CDR2 is FYNNEI in the germline V gene. The CDR3 is 15 residues long. V lost 3 bases and J lost 5; bases outside the gene matches: 9.

The rearrangement links TRBV27 to TRBJ2-2, with 12 bases that match TRBD2. The V gene's germline CDR1 is MNHEY and CDR2 SMNVEV (reference sequence). The J segment lost 8 bases and the V segment lost 5 bases, leaving 6 bases of the junction unmatched. The CDR3 sequence is 15 residues long. In nucleotides, the CDR3 is TGTGCCAGCAGTCTATGGACTAGCGGGGAGGGGGAGCTGTTTTTT. It is translated as CASSLWTSGEGELFF.

The J gene is TRBJ2-1, the V gene TRBV5-1; the D is unclear. V was shortened by 2 bases and J by 0 bases, with 6 bases between the two germline ends. The CDR3 is 14 residues long. Germline values: CDR1 SGHRS, CDR2 YFSETQ. The DNA of the CDR3 is TGCGCCAGCAGCTTTGAGCACTCCTACAATGAGCAGTTCTTC. Translated, it gives CASSFEHSYNEQFF. Variable domain in full (rest from reference TRBV5-1 and TRBJ2-1): KAGVTQTPRYLIKTRGQQVTLSCSPISGHRSVSWYQQTPGQGLQFLFEYFSETQRNKGNFPGRFSGRQFSNSRSEMNVSTLELGDSALYLCASSFEHSYNEQFFGPGTRLTVL.

This chain uses TRBV6-2 or TRBV6-3 with TRBJ1-2; a weak D match, TRBD1 (5 bases). Germline V gene lookup returns CDR1 MNHEY and CDR2 SVGEGT. This CDR3 has 14 residues. V lost 4 bases and J lost 4, with 13 bases in between. This CDR3 reads CASSFGAAVYGYTF. CDR3 nucleotide sequence: TGTGCCAGCAGTTTTGGGGCCGCTGTCTATGGCTACACCTTC.

This chain uses TRBV28 with TRBJ1-1; D is unclear. Germline loops: CDR1 MDHEN, CDR2 SYDVKM. This CDR3 contains 12 residues. Trimming shortened V by 3 bases and J by 6 bases, and 8 bases separated the two germline ends. CDR3 coding DNA: TGTGCCAGCAGTTTTGACACCCCTGAAGCTTTCTTT. This sequence encodes CASSFDTPEAFF.

The chain combines TRBV7-9 with TRBJ2-3; TRBD2 aligns across 10 bases. CDR3 length equals 15 residues. V shed 5 bases and J 6 bases; nucleotides not matched to a gene: 8. Germline V CDR1 and CDR2: SEHNR, FQNEAQ (reference sequence). CDR3 protein: CASSVGTSEPDTQYF. The CDR3 region has the DNA TGTGCCAGCAGCGTCGGGACTAGCGAACCCGATACGCAGTATTTT.

This chain connects TRBV6-5 to TRBJ1-5, with a possible D match to TRBD1 (6 bases). The CDR3 has 14 amino acids. Germline V gives CDR1 MNHEY, CDR2 SVGAGI. Deletions cut 7 bases from V and 7 bases from J, with 17 bases between. CDR3 loop: CASNVRGSTQPQHF. CDR3 in DNA: TGTGCCAGCAACGTCAGGGGCTCCACCCAGCCCCAGCATTTT.

The chain joins TRBV7-9 to TRBJ2-1; D gene unclear. Germline lookup yields CDR1 SEHNR and CDR2 FQNEAQ (reference sequence). CDR3 length: 14 amino acids. V was cut by 2 bases and J by 2 bases, with 7 bases left in between. The CDR3 spells CASSLNRAYNEQFF. The CDR3 region has the DNA TGTGCCAGCAGCTTAAACCGGGCCTACAATGAGCAGTTCTTC.

This chain uses TRBV29-1 with TRBJ2-3; tentative D call: TRBD2 (6 bases). The CDR3 loop spans 14 amino acids. V was clipped by 5 bases and J by 5 bases, with 17 bases between them. Per germline, CDR1 SQVTM and CDR2 ANQGSEA. The CDR3 sequence is CSVLPGTSKDTQYF. The DNA of the CDR3 is TGCAGCGTTCTCCCCGGGACTTCTAAAGATACGCAGTATTTT.

The chain joins TRBV12-3 or TRBV12-4 to TRBJ1-2; the match to TRBD1 covers 7 bases. The junction had 10 bases not matched to a gene; V was cut back by 7 bases and J by 8 bases. The CDR3 consists of 13 residues. The CDR3 sequence: CASIETGMGGYTF. CDR3 DNA: TGTGCCAGCATCGAGACAGGGATGGGCGGCTACACCTTC.

The CDR3 bases are TGTGCCAGCCTTGGGGCAAGCCTTCCGAACACCGGGGAGCTGTTTTTT. Translating it yields CASLGASLPNTGELFF. This sequence joins TRBV28 and TRBJ2-2, with D possibly being TRBD1 (5 bases). Trimming removed 8 bases from V and 0 bases from J, with 16 bases in between. Germline assignment: CDR1 MDHEN and CDR2 SYDVKM. This CDR3 is 16 amino acids long.

This clone was seen just once. The V and J genes are TRBV6-5 and TRBJ1-1, with a possible D match to TRBD1 (5 bases). V was trimmed by 6 bases and J by 4 bases, leaving 15 bases between them. This CDR3 is built from 14 residues. CDR1 is MNHEY, CDR2 SVGAGI, per germline. The CDR3 DNA sequence: TGTGCCAGCAGCCCCCTATCGGGGGGCACTGAAGCTTTCTTT. It encodes CASSPLSGGTEAFF.

The chain is built from TRBV12-3 or TRBV12-4 and TRBJ2-3; D remains unclear. Trimming removed 4 bases from V and 5 bases from J, with 10 bases in between. The CDR3 covers 13 residues. The CDR3 nucleotides read TGTGCCAGCAGTTCGCGAACCTTAGATACGCAGTATTTT. Amino acids: CASSSRTLDTQYF.

The chain couples TRBV11-2 to TRBJ2-3, with 11 nucleotides matching TRBD2. Germline loops: CDR1 SGHAT, CDR2 FQNNGV. V dropped 1 base and J dropped 4; count of bases not matched to a gene: 7. This CDR3 is built from 17 residues. CDR3 sequence: CASSLVLAGGGADTQYF. In DNA form, the CDR3 reads TGTGCCAGCAGCTTAGTGCTAGCGGGGGGAGGGGCAGATACGCAGTATTTT.

The V and J genes are TRBV12-5 and TRBJ2-1, with no clear D. The CDR3 extends over 17 amino acids. Trimming shortened V by 2 bases and J by 4 bases, and 18 bases separated the two germline ends. CDR1 LGHNT and CDR2 FRNRAP come from the germline V gene. The CDR3 is CASGLTAARQLYNEQFF. CDR3 nucleotides: TGTGCTAGTGGTTTGACGGCCGCGCGGCAGCTATACAATGAGCAGTTCTTC.

The chain has TRBV5-1 and TRBJ2-6; 7 nucleotides match TRBD1. Trimming took 7 bases from V and 4 from J; bases not matched to a gene: 14. Germline V gene sequence: CDR1 SGHRS, CDR2 YFSETQ. The CDR3 extends over 17 amino acids. CDR3 protein: CASSRTGAPGGANVLTF. DNA of the CDR3: TGCGCCAGCTCCAGGACAGGTGCCCCGGGAGGGGCCAACGTCCTGACTTTC.

To note about this clone: One end of the junction is discordant with germline, which a read error may explain. V and J are TRBV6-1 and TRBJ1-4, with TRBD1 matching over 7 bases. Per the germline V gene, CDR1 is MNHNS and CDR2 is SASEGT. This CDR3 is 15 amino acids long. This CDR3 is CASREGGQGSEKLFF. CDR3 DNA: TGTGCCAGCAGGGAAGGGGGCCAAGGATCTGAAAAACTGTTTTTT.

V is TRBV5-5 and J is TRBJ2-7; 7 nucleotides align to TRBD1. CDR1 is SGHKS and CDR2 is YYEKEE in the germline V gene (reference sequence). This CDR3 spans 14 amino acids. V was clipped by 4 bases and J by 2 bases; unmatched bases: 6. The CDR3 DNA follows: TGTGCCAGCAGCGAGGGACAGCGGACCTACGAGCAGTACTTC. This gives the protein CASSEGQRTYEQYF.

The genes are TRBV13 and TRBJ2-1, with D possibly being TRBD2 (6 bases). CDR1 and CDR2 from the germline V gene are PRHDT and FYEKMQ (reference sequence). The V and J ends lost 5 bases and 7 bases respectively, with 21 bases between them. The CDR3 sequence is 16 residues long. CDR3 bases: TGTGCCAGCAGCCAAATGCCCGGGCAGGGAGGAAATGAGCAGTTCTTC. Amino acid sequence: CASSQMPGQGGNEQFF.

The chain employs TRBV7-9 and TRBJ1-5; 8 bases match TRBD1. Germline V CDR1 and CDR2: SEHNR, FQNEAQ (reference sequence). The CDR3 consists of 14 residues. Trimming took 4 bases from V and 2 from J; bases not matched to a gene: 1. The CDR3: CASSSDRGNQPQHF. The CDR3, as DNA: TGTGCCAGCAGCTCGGACAGGGGCAATCAGCCCCAGCATTTT. Looking up the rest from reference TRBV7-9 and TRBJ1-5 gives the full variable domain: DTGVSQNPRHKITKRGQNVTFRCDPISEHNRLYWYRQTLGQGPEFLTYFQNEAQLEKSRLLSDRFSAERPKGSFSTLEIQRTEQGDSAMYLCASSSDRGNQPQHFGDGTRLSIL.

This clone was detected only once. The chain carries TRBV9 and TRBJ1-1, with D hard to call. Trimming removed 0 bases at V and 10 bases at J, with 13 bases between. CDR3 length: 13 amino acids. Germline V lookup: CDR1 SGDLS, CDR2 YYNGEE. CDR3 bases: TGTGCCAGCAGCGTAGAGAACACGTCGGGAGCTTTCTTT. This encodes CASSVENTSGAFF.

This sequence joins TRBV19 and TRBJ2-2, with 7 nucleotides matching TRBD1. The CDR3 consists of 14 residues. The germline gives CDR1 LNHDA, CDR2 SQIVND (reference sequence). After removal of 6 bases from V and 1 base from J, the junction contained 2 bases not matched to a gene. CDR3 in amino acids: CASRRTGNTGELFF. The CDR3 DNA is TGTGCCAGTAGGAGGACAGGGAACACCGGGGAGCTGTTTTTT.

The chain has TRBV5-6 and TRBJ1-5; 10 positions agree with TRBD1. CDR1 and CDR2 from the germline V gene are SGHDT and YYEEEE. CDR3 length: 15 amino acids. Trimming took 4 bases from V and 1 from J; bases not matched to a gene: 2. The CDR3 spells CASSMTGGSNQPQHF. CDR3 DNA: TGTGCCAGCAGCATGACAGGGGGCAGCAATCAGCCCCAGCATTTT.

Of note for this clone: Other DNA sequences from this sample encode an identical CDR3 as well. The chain combines TRBV5-1 with TRBJ2-5, with 7 bases lining up with TRBD1. CDR3 size: 14 residues. V lost 4 bases to trimming and J lost 1 base; unmatched junction nucleotides: 4. The V gene's germline CDR1 is SGHRS and CDR2 YFSETQ. The CDR3 protein is CASSPGQVQETQYF. The CDR3 DNA is TGCGCCAGCAGCCCCGGACAGGTCCAAGAGACCCAGTACTTC.

The V call is TRBV3-1 (or the pseudogene TRBV3-2), the J call TRBJ1-1, with a possible D match to TRBD1 (6 bases). The germline V gene has CDR1 LGHDT and CDR2 YNNKEL (reference sequence). Between the trimmed V and J ends, which lost 0 bases and 3 bases, there was a span of 14 bases. The CDR3 loop spans 16 amino acids. In DNA, the CDR3 is TGTGCCAGCAGCCAAGAAGGGAGACAGGCCTACACTGAAGCTTTCTTT. It yields the protein CASSQEGRQAYTEAFF.

The CDR3 DNA sequence: TGTGCCAGCAGTTTATCACCAGGGAACTATGGCTACACCTTC. Its translation: CASSLSPGNYGYTF. The chain joins TRBV27 to TRBJ1-2; TRBD1 might be the D (5 bases). The V gene lost 0 bases and the J gene lost 2 bases, with 7 bases spanning the gap. From germline, CDR1 is MNHEY and CDR2 SMNVEV (reference sequence). CDR3 length equals 14 residues.

The rearrangement joins TRBV28 to TRBJ2-2, with D hard to call. CDR1 is MDHEN, CDR2 SYDVKM, per germline. This CDR3 spans 11 amino acids. V lost 2 bases, J lost 9 bases, and 4 bases lay in between. For the CDR3, the DNA is TGTGCCAGCAGTTTACAAAGGGAGCTGTTTTTT. It is translated as CASSLQRELFF.